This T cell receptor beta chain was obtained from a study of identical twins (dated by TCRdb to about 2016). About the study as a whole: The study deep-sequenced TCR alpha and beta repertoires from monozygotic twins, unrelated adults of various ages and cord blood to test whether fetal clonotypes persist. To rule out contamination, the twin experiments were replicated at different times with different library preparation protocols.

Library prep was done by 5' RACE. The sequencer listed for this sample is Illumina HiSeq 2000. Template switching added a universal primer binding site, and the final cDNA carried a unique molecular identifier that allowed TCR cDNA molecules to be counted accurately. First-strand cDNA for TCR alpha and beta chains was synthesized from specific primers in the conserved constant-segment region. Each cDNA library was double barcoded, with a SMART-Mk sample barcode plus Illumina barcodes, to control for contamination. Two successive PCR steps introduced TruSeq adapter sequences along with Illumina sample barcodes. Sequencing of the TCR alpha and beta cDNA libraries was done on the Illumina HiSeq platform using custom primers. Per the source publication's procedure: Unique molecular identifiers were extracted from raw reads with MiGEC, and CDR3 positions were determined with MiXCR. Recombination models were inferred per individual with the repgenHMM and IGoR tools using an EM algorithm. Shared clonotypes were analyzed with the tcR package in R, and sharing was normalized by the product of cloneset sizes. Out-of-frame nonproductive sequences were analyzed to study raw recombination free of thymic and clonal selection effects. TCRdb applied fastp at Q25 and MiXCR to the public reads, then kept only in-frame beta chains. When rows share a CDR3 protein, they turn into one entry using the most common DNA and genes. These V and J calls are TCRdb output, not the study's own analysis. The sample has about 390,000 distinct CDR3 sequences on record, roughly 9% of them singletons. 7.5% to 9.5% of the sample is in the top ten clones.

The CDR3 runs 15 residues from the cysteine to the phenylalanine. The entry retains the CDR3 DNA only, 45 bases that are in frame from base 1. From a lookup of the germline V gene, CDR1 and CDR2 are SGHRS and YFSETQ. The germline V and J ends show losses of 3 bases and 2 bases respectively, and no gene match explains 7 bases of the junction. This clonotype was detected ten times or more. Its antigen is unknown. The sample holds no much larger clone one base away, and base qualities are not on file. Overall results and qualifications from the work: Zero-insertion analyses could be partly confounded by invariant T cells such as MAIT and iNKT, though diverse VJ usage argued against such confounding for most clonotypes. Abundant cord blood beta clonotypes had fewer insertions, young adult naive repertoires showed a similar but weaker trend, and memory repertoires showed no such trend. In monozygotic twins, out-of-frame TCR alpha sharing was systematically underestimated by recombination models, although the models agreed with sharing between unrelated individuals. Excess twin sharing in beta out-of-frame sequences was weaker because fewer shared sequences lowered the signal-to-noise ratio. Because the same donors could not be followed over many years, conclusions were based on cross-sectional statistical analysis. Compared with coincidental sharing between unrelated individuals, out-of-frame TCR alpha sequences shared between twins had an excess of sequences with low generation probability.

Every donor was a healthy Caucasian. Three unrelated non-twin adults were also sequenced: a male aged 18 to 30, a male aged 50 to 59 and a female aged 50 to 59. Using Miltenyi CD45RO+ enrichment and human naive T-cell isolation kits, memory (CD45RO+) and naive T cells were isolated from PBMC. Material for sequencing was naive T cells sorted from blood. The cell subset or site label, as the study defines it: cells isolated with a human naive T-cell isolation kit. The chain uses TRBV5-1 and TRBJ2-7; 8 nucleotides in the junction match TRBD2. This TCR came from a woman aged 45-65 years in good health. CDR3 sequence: CASSSPGLGTYEQYF. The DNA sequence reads TGCGCCAGCAGCTCGCCGGGACTAGGAACCTACGAGCAGTACTTC.